This T cell receptor beta chain was recorded in a study of blood T cell repertoires in COVID-19. About the study: COVID-19 samples collected from the United States, Italy and Spain covered acute and convalescent phases. PBMCs, B-cell-depleted T cells, or T cells were the source of the cDNA or gDNA that made up the material.

Source study methods: From reference gene primer amplification, estimates of nucleated cell counts were derived. The repertoire was sequenced with immunoSEQ multiplex PCR; TCRdb's copy has only in-frame clones and lacks some. V and J calls and clone size are as listed in that table; D and trimming were resolved from the DNA. The repertoire holds around 220,000 clones, with about nine tenths as singletons. The sample was peripheral blood. This receptor was obtained from a man aged 45-60 years with acute or convalescent COVID-19.

This CDR3 reads CSASAGRGGQPQHF. The DNA for the CDR3 is TGCAGTGCTAGTGCAGGGAGAGGGGGACAGCCCCAGCATTTT. The V call is TRBV20-1, the J call TRBJ1-5; D perhaps matches TRBD1 (6 bases). Germline assignment: CDR1 DFQATT and CDR2 SNEGSKA (reference sequence). V lost 3 bases and J 7 bases, leaving 16 bases between the germline ends. CDR3 length: 14 residues.